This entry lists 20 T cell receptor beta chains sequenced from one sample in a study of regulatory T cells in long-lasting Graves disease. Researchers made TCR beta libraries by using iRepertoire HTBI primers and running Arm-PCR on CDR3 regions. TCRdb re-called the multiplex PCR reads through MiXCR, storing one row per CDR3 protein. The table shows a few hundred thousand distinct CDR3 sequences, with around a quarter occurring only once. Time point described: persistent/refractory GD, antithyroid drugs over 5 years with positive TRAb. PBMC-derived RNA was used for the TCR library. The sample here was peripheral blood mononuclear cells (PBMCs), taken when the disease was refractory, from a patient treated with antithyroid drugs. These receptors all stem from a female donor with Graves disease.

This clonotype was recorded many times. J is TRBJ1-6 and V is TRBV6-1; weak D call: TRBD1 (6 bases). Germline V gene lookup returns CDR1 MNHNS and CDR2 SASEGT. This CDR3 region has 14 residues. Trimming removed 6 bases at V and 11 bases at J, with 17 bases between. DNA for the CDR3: TGTGCCAGCAGGGAAACTGGACAGTACCCACCCCTCCACTTT. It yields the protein CASRETGQYPPLHF.

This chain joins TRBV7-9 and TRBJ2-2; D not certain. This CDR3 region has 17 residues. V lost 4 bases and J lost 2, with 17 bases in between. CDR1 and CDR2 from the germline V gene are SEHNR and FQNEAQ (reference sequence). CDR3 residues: CASSSRPGQENTGELFF. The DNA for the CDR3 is TGTGCCAGCAGCTCACGCCCCGGGCAGGAAAACACCGGGGAGCTGTTTTTT.

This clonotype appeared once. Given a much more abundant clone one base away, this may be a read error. The CDR3 spells CASSPRDGGLGEAFF. DNA of the CDR3: TGTGCCAGCAGTCCCCGAGACGGGGGGCTTGGTGAAGCTTTCTTT. J is TRBJ1-1 and V is TRBV6-1, with a tentative D call TRBD1 (6 bases). Germline V CDR1 and CDR2: MNHNS, SASEGT. V shed 5 bases and J shed 7 bases, with 20 bases lying between them. The CDR3 sequence is 15 residues long.

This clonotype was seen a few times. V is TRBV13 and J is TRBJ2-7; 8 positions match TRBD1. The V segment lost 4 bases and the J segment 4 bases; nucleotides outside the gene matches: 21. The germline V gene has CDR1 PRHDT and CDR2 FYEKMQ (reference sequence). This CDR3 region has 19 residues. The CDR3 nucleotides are TGTGCCAGCAGCTCTATACCCACCCCTCCTGACAGGGGATTTTACGAGCAGTACTTC. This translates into CASSSIPTPPDRGFYEQYF.

The CDR3 nucleotides read TGTGCCAGCAGTAGACCCGGGACAGATCACTCTGGAAACACCATATATTTT. It encodes CASSRPGTDHSGNTIYF. The rearrangement uses TRBV28 and TRBJ1-3; the match to TRBD1 covers 7 bases. Germline-derived CDR1 and CDR2 are MDHEN and SYDVKM. With 5 bases clipped from V and 0 bases from J, the junction kept 10 bases outside the gene matches. The CDR3 covers 17 residues.

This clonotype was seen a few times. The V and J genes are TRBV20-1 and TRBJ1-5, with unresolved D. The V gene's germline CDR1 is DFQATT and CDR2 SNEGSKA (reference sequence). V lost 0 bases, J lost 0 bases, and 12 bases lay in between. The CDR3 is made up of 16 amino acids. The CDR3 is CSARDRGLDSNQPQHF. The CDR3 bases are TGCAGTGCTAGAGATCGAGGACTCGATAGCAATCAGCCCCAGCATTTT.

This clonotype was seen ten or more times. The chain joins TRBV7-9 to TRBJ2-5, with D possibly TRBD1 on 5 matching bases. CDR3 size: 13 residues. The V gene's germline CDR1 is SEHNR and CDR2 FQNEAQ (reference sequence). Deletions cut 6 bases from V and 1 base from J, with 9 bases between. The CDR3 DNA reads TGTGCCAGCAGGCCCGACAGCCAAGAGACCCAGTACTTC. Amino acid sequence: CASRPDSQETQYF.

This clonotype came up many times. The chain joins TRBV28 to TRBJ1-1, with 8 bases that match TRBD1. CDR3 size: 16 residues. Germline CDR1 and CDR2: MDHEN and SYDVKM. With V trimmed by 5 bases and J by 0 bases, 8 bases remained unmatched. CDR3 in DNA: TGTGCCAGCAGTCCCCGACAGGGGCCCTTGAACACTGAAGCTTTCTTT. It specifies CASSPRQGPLNTEAFF.

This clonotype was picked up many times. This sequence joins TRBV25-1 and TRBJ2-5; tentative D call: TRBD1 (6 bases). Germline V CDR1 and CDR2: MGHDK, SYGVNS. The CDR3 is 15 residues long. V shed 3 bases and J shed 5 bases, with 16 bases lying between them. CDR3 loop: CASSEKGELGETQYF. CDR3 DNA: TGTGCCAGCAGTGAGAAGGGGGAGCTGGGGGAGACCCAGTACTTC.

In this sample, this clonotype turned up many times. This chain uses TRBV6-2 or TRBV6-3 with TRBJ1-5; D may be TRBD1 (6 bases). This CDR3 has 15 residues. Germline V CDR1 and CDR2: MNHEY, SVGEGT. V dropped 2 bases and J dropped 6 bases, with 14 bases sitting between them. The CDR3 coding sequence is TGTGCCAGCAGTTACGGTAACAGGGCTGGTCAGCCCCAGCATTTT. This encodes CASSYGNRAGQPQHF.

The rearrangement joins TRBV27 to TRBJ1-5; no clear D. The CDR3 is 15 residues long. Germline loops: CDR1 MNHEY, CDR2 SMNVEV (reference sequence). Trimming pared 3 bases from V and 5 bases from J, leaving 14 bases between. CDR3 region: CASSFLPQLDQPQHF. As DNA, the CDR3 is TGTGCCAGCAGTTTCTTACCGCAACTTGATCAGCCCCAGCATTTT.

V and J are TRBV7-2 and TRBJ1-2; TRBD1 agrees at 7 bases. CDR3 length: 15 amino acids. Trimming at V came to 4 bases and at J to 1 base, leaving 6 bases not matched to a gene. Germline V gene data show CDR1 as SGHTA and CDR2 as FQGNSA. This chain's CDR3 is CASSYGTDDNYGYTF. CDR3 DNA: TGTGCCAGCAGCTACGGGACAGATGATAACTATGGCTACACCTTC.

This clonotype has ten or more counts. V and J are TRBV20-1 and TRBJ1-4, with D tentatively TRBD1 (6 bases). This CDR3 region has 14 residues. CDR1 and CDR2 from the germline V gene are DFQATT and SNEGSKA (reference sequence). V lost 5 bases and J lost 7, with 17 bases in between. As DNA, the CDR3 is TGCAGTGCTTTAGGCAGGGGCAAAGGTGAAAAACTGTTTTTT. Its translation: CSALGRGKGEKLFF.

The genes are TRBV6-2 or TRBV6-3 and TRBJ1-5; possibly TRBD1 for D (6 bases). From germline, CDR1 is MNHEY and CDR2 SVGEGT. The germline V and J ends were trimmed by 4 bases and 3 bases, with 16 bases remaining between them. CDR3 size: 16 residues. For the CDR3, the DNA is TGTGCCAGCAGTTTCCTCCAGGGGATCCCCAATCAGCCCCAGCATTTT. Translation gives CASSFLQGIPNQPQHF.

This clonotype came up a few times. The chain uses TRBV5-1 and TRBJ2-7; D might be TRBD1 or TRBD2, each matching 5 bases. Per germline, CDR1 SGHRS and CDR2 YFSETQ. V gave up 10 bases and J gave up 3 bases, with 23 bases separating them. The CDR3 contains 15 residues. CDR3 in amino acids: CAQPPERDRGYEQYF. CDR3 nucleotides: TGCGCCCAGCCGCCAGAACGGGACCGAGGCTACGAGCAGTACTTC.

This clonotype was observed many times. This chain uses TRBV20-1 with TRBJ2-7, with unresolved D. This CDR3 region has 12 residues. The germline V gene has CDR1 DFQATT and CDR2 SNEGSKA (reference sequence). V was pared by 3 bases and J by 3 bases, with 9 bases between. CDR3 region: CSASPSNYEQYF. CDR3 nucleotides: TGCAGTGCTAGTCCCTCAAACTACGAGCAGTACTTC.

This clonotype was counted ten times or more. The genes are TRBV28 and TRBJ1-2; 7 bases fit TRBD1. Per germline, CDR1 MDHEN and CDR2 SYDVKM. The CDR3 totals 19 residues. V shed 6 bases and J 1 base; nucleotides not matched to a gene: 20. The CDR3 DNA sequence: TGTGCCAGCAGAGAAGGAGGGGACAGCCCATTACTATTTAACTATGGCTACACCTTC. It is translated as CASREGGDSPLLFNYGYTF.

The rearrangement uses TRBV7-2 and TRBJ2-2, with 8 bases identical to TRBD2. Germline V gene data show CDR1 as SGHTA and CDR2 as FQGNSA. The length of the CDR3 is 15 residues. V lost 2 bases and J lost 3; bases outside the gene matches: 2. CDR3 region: CASSLLLADTGELFF. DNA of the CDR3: TGTGCCAGCAGCTTATTACTAGCGGACACCGGGGAGCTGTTTTTT.

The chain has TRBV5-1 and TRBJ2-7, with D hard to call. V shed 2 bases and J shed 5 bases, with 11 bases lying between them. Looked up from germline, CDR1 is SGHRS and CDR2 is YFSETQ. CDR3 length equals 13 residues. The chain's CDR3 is CASSFGSPNEQYF. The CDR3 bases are TGCGCCAGCAGCTTTGGCTCCCCCAACGAGCAGTACTTC.

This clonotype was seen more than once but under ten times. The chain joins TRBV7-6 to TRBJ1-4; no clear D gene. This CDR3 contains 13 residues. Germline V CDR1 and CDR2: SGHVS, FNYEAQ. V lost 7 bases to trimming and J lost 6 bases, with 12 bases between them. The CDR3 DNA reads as TGTGCCAGCAAGACGGCAGGCGATGAAAAACTGTTTTTT. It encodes CASKTAGDEKLFF.